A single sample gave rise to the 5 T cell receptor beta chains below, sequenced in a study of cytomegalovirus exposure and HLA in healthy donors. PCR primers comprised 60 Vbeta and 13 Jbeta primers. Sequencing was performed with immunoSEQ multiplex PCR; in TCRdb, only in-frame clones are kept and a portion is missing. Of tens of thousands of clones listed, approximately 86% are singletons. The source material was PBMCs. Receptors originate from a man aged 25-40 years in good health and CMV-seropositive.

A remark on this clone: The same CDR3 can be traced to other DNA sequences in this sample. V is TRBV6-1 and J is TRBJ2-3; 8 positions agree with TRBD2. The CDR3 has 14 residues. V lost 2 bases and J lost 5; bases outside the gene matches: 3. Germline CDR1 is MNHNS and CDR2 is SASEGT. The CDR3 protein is CASSERLAGDTQYF. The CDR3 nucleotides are TGTGCCAGCAGTGAACGGCTAGCGGGAGATACGCAGTATTTT.

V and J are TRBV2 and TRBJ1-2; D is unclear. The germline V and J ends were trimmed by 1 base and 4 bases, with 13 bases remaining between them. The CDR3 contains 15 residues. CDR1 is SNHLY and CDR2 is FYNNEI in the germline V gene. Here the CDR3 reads CASSEGPTRVYGYTF. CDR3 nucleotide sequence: TGTGCCAGCAGTGAAGGGCCAACTAGAGTCTATGGCTACACCTTC.

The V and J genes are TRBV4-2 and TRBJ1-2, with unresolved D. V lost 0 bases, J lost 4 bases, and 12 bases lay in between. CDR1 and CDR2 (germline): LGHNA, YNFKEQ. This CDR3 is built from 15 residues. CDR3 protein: CASSQDPTPLYGYTF. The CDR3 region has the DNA TGTGCCAGCAGCCAAGATCCCACACCCCTCTATGGCTACACCTTC.

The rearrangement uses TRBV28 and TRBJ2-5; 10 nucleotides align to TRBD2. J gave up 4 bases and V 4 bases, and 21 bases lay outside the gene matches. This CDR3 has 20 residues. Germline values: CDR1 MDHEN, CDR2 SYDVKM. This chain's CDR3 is CASSSTTWPPAGGPRETQYF. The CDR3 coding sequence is TGTGCCAGCAGTTCGACGACTTGGCCGCCAGCGGGAGGGCCGAGAGAGACCCAGTACTTC.

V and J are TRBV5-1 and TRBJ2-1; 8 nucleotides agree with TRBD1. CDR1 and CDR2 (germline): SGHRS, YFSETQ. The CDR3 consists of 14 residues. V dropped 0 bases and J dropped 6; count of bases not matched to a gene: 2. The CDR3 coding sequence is TGCGCCAGCAGCTTGGGGGACAGGTCCAATGAGCAGTTCTTC. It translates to CASSLGDRSNEQFF.